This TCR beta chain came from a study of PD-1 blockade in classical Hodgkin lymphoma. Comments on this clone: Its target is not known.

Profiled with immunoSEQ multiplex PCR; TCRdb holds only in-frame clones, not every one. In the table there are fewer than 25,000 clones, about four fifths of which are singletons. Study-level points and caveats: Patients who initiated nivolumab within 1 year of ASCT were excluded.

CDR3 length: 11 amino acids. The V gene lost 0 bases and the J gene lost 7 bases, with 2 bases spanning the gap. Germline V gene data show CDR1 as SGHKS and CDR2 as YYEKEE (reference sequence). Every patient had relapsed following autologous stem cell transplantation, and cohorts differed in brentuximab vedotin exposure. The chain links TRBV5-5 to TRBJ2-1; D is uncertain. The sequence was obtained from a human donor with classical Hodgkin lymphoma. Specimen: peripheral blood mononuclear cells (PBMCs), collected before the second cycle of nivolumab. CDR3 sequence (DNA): TGTGCCAGCAGCTTGGGGAATGAGCAGTTCTTC. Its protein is CASSLGNEQFF.